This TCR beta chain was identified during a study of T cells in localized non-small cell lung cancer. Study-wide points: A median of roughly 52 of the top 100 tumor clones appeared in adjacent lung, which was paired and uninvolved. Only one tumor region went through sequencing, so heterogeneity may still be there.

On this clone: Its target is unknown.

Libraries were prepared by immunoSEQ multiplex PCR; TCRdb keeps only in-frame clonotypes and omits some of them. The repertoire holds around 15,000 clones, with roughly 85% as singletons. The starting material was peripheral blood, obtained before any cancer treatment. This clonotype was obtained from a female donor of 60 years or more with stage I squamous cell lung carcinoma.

CDR3 region: CASSVQAGWGYEQYF. In DNA, the CDR3 is TGTGCCAGCAGCGTACAAGCGGGCTGGGGCTACGAGCAGTACTTC. The chain recombines TRBV7-7 with TRBJ2-7, with D tentatively TRBD2 (6 bases). The germline V and J ends were trimmed by 5 bases and 3 bases, with 17 bases remaining between them. Germline V gene lookup returns CDR1 SSHAT and CDR2 FNYEAQ (reference sequence). CDR3 length: 15 residues.